The 18 T cell receptor beta chains reported below all come from one sample, sequenced in a study of blood T cells in healthy people across ages. Alongside a J-beta primer mix, a sample-barcoded 5' primer served in a second PCR lasting roughly 6 to 12 cycles. MiXCR, run by TCRdb on the 5' RACE reads, gives a single entry per CDR3 protein. The sample comprises 800,000 to 1,300,000 distinct CDR3 sequences, approximately 25% of which are singletons, and about 0.8% rests with the top ten. These same data were also listed under a study on T cells of mothers and their children.

Sequencing used blood. These receptors came from a girl aged 2 to 10 in good health.

This clonotype has just a few counts. The chain has TRBV20-1 and TRBJ1-4, with TRBD1 matching over 9 bases. Germline assignment: CDR1 DFQATT and CDR2 SNEGSKA (reference sequence). V shed 6 bases, J shed 7 bases, and the junction held 3 bases outside the gene matches. The CDR3 length is 12 residues. CDR3 sequence reads: CSATGQGEKLFF. CDR3 sequence (DNA): TGCAGTGCCACGGGACAGGGTGAAAAACTGTTTTTT.

Only a few counts were recorded for this clonotype. The genes are TRBV19 and TRBJ1-5; 10 positions match TRBD1. This CDR3 is built from 16 residues. Trimming at V came to 5 bases and at J to 4 bases, leaving 8 bases not matched to a gene. CDR1 is LNHDA and CDR2 is SQIVND in the germline V gene (reference sequence). Here the CDR3 reads CASSPRTGGNNQPQHF. As DNA, the CDR3 is TGTGCCAGTAGTCCACGGACAGGGGGAAATAATCAGCCCCAGCATTTT.

The chain uses TRBV13 and TRBJ2-7; 8 bases align to TRBD1. This CDR3 is built from 15 residues. V shed 3 bases and J 4 bases; nucleotides not matched to a gene: 8. The germline V gene encodes CDR1 PRHDT and CDR2 FYEKMQ (reference sequence). The CDR3 protein is CASSFRGQVAYEQYF. The CDR3 DNA reads as TGTGCCAGCAGCTTCAGGGGACAGGTGGCGTACGAGCAGTACTTC. The variable domain in full, completed from reference TRBV13 and TRBJ2-7, reads AAGVIQSPRHLIKEKRETATLKCYPIPRHDTVYWYQQGPGQDPQFLISFYEKMQSDKGSIPDRFSAQQFSDYHSELNMSSLELGDSALYFCASSFRGQVAYEQYFGPGTRLTVT.

This clonotype was detected a few times. The chain combines TRBV5-1 with TRBJ2-3, with D possibly matching TRBD2 (6 bases). The CDR3 length is 14 residues. V was cut by 2 bases and J by 4 bases, with 11 bases left in between. Germline CDR1 is SGHRS and CDR2 is YFSETQ. CDR3 nucleotides: TGCGCCAGCAGCTTAAACGGGGGTTCAGATACGCAGTATTTT. Amino acid sequence: CASSLNGGSDTQYF.

Comment on this clonotype: At one of its ends the junction is not consistent with the germline gene, which may arise from a read error. The rearrangement joins TRBV10-3 to TRBJ2-5; 13 bases match TRBD2. With the DNA end fitting TRBJ2-1 better, the J assignment may be wrong. The CDR3 runs to 17 residues. Germline V CDR1 and CDR2: ENHRY, SYGVKD. CDR3 DNA sequence: TGTGCCATCGGTGAGGCAACTAGCGGGGGGGCCGAGAATGAGCAGTTCTTC. This encodes CAIGEATSGGAENEQFF.

This clonotype was counted only a few times. As DNA, the CDR3 is TGCGCCAGCAGCCAAGATCGGGCGGGAGTGAGGTACAATGAGCAGTTCTTC. Its protein is CASSQDRAGVRYNEQFF. The chain has TRBV4-1 and TRBJ2-1, with 7 bases that match TRBD2. CDR1 and CDR2 (germline): MGHRA, YSYEKL. The CDR3 loop spans 17 amino acids. Trimming removed 0 bases from V and 4 bases from J; junction bases left unmatched: 9.

In its sample, this clonotype was seen a few times. CDR3 protein: CASRSRDTEFSYNEQFF. Here the CDR3 DNA reads TGTGCCAGCAGGAGCCGGGACACCGAATTCTCCTACAATGAGCAGTTCTTC. This chain joins TRBV6-2 or TRBV6-3 and TRBJ2-1, with a possible D match to TRBD1 (6 bases). Deletions cut 6 bases from V and 0 bases from J, with 18 bases between. Germline loops: CDR1 MNHEY, CDR2 SVGEGT. The CDR3 has 17 residues.

CDR3 bases: TGCAGTGCCCCCCGGGACGGGATTTCCTACAATGAGCAGTTCTTC. Translation gives CSAPRDGISYNEQFF. The rearrangement links TRBV20-1 to TRBJ2-1; D assignment may be TRBD1 or TRBD2 (5 bases each). The CDR3 totals 15 residues. V was clipped by 6 bases and J by 1 base, with 16 bases between them. The germline gives CDR1 DFQATT, CDR2 SNEGSKA (reference sequence).

This chain links TRBV6-6 with TRBJ2-7; D perhaps matches TRBD2 (6 bases). The J call may not be correct, given that the DNA end is closer to TRBJ2-5. CDR1 is MNHNY and CDR2 is SVGAGI in the germline V gene (reference sequence). The CDR3 is made up of 13 amino acids. The CDR3 bases are TGTGCCAGCAGCCCCTTCGGGGGTGAGACCCAGTACTTC. This translates into CASSPFGGETQYF.

The chain uses TRBV6-6 and TRBJ1-1; D uncertain. This CDR3 is 17 amino acids long. Trimming removed 0 bases from V and 7 bases from J, with 21 bases in between. The germline V gene encodes CDR1 MNHNY and CDR2 SVGAGI (reference sequence). The CDR3, as DNA: TGTGCCAGCAGTTACTCCGAGTTGGTGGCAAACCCCCTTGAAGCTTTCTTT. Protein product: CASSYSELVANPLEAFF.

This clonotype was picked up a small number of times. This chain uses TRBV7-9 with TRBJ1-6; 8 bases are shared with TRBD1. The CDR3 spans 15 residues. Germline-derived CDR1 and CDR2 are SEHNR and FQNEAQ (reference sequence). V was pared by 5 bases and J by 10 bases, with 10 bases of the junction left unmatched. This CDR3 reads CASSNGQGGLSPLHF. The CDR3 DNA reads as TGTGCCAGCAGCAACGGACAGGGTGGTTTGTCACCCCTCCACTTT.

The rearrangement joins TRBV28 to TRBJ2-5; D unresolved. CDR1 and CDR2 from the germline V gene are MDHEN and SYDVKM. The V end lost 2 bases, the J end lost 6 bases, and 10 bases lay between the germline ends. CDR3 length equals 13 residues. The CDR3 bases are TGTGCCAGCAGTTTAAGAAGGGTCCAGACCCAGTACTTC. Protein product: CASSLRRVQTQYF.

This clonotype appeared a few times. The chain recombines TRBV25-1 with TRBJ2-7, with 10 bases matching TRBD1. The V gene's germline CDR1 is MGHDK and CDR2 SYGVNS. V shed 8 bases and J 3 bases; nucleotides not matched to a gene: 7. CDR3 size: 14 residues. CDR3 loop: CASRGQGVGYEQYF. DNA of the CDR3: TGTGCCAGCCGCGGACAGGGGGTAGGCTACGAGCAGTACTTC.

At least ten counts were recorded for this clonotype. The chain is built from TRBV7-9 and TRBJ2-1; D gene ambiguous. Germline V gene data show CDR1 as SEHNR and CDR2 as FQNEAQ (reference sequence). V was cut by 3 bases and J by 6 bases, with 6 bases left in between. There are 12 residues in the CDR3. The CDR3 region is CASSFLSNEQFF. CDR3 sequence (DNA): TGTGCCAGCAGCTTTTTGAGCAATGAGCAGTTCTTC.

The rearrangement links TRBV9 to TRBJ2-7; 12 bases line up with TRBD2. The germline CDR1 and CDR2 sequences are SGDLS and YYNGEE. The CDR3 has 16 amino acids. Trimming cost V 3 bases and J 4 bases; bases outside gene matches: 8. The CDR3 bases are TGTGCCAGCAGCGAAACTAGCGGGGGGCCACCGTACGAGCAGTACTTC. This codes for CASSETSGGPPYEQYF. Filled out from reference TRBV9 and TRBJ2-7, the complete variable domain reads DSGVTQTPKHLITATGQRVTLRCSPRSGDLSVYWYQQSLDQGLQFLIQYYNGEERAKGNILERFSAQQFPDLHSELNLSSLELGDSALYFCASSETSGGPPYEQYFGPGTRLTVT.

V and J are TRBV2 and TRBJ1-1; no firm D call. CDR1 is SNHLY and CDR2 is FYNNEI in the germline V gene. Deletions cut 1 base from V and 2 bases from J, with 5 bases between. There are 13 residues in the CDR3. The CDR3 protein is CASSEGSNTEAFF. In nucleotides, the CDR3 is TGTGCCAGCAGTGAAGGCAGTAACACTGAAGCTTTCTTT.

This clonotype was counted between two and nine times. V and J are TRBV9 and TRBJ2-3, with 11 bases fitting TRBD2. The CDR3 runs to 16 residues. From germline, CDR1 is SGDLS and CDR2 YYNGEE. V lost 2 bases and J lost 2; bases outside the gene matches: 4. This CDR3 is CASSVLAGGPTDTQYF. CDR3 bases: TGTGCCAGCAGCGTTCTAGCGGGGGGACCCACAGATACGCAGTATTTT.

The rearrangement links TRBV7-2 to TRBJ2-5; D possibly corresponds to TRBD2 (5 bases). The CDR3 length is 14 residues. Germline V gene sequence: CDR1 SGHTA, CDR2 FQGNSA. The ends were cut back, 3 bases at V and 4 bases at J, with 12 bases in the middle. For the CDR3, the DNA is TGTGCCAGCAGCTTCTCTAGCAGATCAGAGACCCAGTACTTC. Encoded protein: CASSFSSRSETQYF. Filled out from reference TRBV7-2 and TRBJ2-5, the complete variable domain reads GAGVSQSPSNKVTEKGKDVELRCDPISGHTALYWYRQSLGQGLEFLIYFQGNSAPDKSGLPSDRFSAERTGGSVSTLTIQRTQQEDSAVYLCASSFSSRSETQYFGPGTRLLVL.